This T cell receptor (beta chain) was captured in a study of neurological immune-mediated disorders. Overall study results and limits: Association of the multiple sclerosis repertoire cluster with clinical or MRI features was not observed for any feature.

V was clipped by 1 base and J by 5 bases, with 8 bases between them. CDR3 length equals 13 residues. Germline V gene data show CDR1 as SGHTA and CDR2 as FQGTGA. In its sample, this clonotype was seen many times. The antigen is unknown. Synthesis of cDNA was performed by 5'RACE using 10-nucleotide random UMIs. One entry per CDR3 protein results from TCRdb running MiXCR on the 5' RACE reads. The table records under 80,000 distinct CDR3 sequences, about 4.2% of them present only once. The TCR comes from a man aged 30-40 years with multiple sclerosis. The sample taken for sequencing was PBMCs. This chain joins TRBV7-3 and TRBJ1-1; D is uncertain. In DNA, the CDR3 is TGTGCCAGCAGCTTAAATGTTTTGACTGAAGCTTTCTTT. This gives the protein CASSLNVLTEAFF.